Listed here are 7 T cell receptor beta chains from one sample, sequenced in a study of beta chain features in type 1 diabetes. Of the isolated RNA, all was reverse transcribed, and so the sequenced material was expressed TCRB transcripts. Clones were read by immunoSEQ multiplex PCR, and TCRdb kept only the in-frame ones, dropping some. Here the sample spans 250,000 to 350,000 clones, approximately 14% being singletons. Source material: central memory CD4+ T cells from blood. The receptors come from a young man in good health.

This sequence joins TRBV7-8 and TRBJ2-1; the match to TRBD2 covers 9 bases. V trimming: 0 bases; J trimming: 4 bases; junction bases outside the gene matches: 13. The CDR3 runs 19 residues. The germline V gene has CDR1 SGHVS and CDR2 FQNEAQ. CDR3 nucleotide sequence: TGTGCCAGCAGCTTAGCGATGGGCGGGAGGGCGGAGAGTTACAATGAGCAGTTCTTC. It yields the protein CASSLAMGGRAESYNEQFF.

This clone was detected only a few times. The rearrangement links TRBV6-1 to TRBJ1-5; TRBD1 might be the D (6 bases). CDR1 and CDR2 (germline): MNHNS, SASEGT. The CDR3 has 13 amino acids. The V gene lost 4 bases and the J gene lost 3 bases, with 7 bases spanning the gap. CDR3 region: CASSGQVNQPQHF. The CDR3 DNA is TGTGCCAGCAGTGGACAGGTCAATCAGCCCCAGCATTTT.

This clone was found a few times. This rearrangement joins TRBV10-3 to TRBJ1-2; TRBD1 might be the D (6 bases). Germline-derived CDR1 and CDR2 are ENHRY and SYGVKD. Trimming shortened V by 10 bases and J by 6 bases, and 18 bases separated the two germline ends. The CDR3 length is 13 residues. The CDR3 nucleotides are TGTGCCAGCAGATCACAGGGAAGGGATGGCTACACCTTC. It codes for CASRSQGRDGYTF.

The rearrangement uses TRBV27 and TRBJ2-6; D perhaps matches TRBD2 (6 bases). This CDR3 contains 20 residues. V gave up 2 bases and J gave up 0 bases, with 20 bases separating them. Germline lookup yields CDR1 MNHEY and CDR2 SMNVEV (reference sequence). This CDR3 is CASSLGGGTPVSSGANVLTF. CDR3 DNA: TGTGCCAGCAGTTTAGGTGGAGGGACTCCCGTCAGCTCTGGGGCCAACGTCCTGACTTTC.

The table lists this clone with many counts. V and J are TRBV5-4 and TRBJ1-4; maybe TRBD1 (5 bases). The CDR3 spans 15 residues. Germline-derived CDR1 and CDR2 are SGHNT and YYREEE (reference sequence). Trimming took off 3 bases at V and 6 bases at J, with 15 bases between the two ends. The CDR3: CASSSGGGSYEKLFF. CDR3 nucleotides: TGTGCCAGCAGCTCTGGGGGGGGAAGTTATGAAAAACTGTTTTTT.

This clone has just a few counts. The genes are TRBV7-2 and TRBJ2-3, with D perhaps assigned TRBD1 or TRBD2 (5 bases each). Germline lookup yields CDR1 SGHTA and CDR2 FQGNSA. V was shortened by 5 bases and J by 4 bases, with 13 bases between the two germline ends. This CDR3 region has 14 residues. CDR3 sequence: CASSRTRGADTQYF. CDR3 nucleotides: TGTGCCAGCAGCCGGACCCGAGGGGCAGATACGCAGTATTTT.

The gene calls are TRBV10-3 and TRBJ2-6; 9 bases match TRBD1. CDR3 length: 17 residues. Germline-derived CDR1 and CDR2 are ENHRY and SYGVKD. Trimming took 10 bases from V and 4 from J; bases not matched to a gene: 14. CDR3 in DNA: TGTGCCACCACACGAACACAGGGGGCAGGCGGGGCCAACGTCCTGACTTTC. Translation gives CATTRTQGAGGANVLTF.